The 11 T cell receptor beta chains presented below share a single source sample, sequenced in a study of T cells in Graves' hyperthyroidism and ophthalmopathy (dated by TCRdb to the late 2010s). Library construction relied on multiplex PCR. Sequencing used an Illumina HiSeq 2000. The TCR beta CDR3 regions were amplified from the RNA transcripts. A first-round RT-PCR of the TCR CDR3 used the HTBI primer set with the Qiagen OneStep RT-PCR kit. TCRdb took the public reads, trimmed them with fastp at Q25, ran MiXCR for clone calling and kept in-frame beta chains. Rows merge per CDR3 protein into single entries with the most common DNA and genes. The table for this sample lists some 740,000 distinct CDR3 sequences; approximately 14% of them were counted only once. The top ten constitute about 10% of the sample. Sequenced: blood. The source is a young woman with Graves' hyperthyroidism.

This clonotype was counted at least ten times. CDR3 protein: CASSYSPQPNEQFF. Written as DNA, the CDR3 is TGTGCCAGCAGTTACTCCCCTCAACCGAATGAGCAGTTCTTC. The chain has TRBV6-2 or TRBV6-3 and TRBJ2-1; D is unresolved. CDR3 size: 14 residues. Germline assignment: CDR1 MNHEY and CDR2 SVGEGT. With 0 bases removed from V and 7 bases from J, the gap between germline ends came to 10 bases.

This clonotype was observed at least ten times. This chain uses TRBV18 with TRBJ1-5; no reliable D call. With 0 bases removed from V and 6 bases from J, the gap between germline ends came to 6 bases. From germline, CDR1 is KGHSH and CDR2 LQKENI. This CDR3 comprises 13 residues. CDR3: CASSPPGTQPQHF. The CDR3 DNA reads as TGTGCCAGCTCACCACCGGGCACTCAGCCCCAGCATTTT.

This clonotype was seen a few times. The gene calls are TRBV4-1 and TRBJ2-2; tentative D call: TRBD2 (5 bases). V dropped 0 bases and J dropped 1 base, with 6 bases sitting between them. CDR3 length: 15 amino acids. In germline, CDR1 is MGHRA, CDR2 YSYEKL. CDR3 nucleotides: TGCGCCAGCAGCCAAGAGAGCGGGAACACCGGGGAGCTGTTTTTT. This translates into CASSQESGNTGELFF.

This clonotype was found many times. The chain uses TRBV11-2 and TRBJ2-3; TRBD2 matches at 7 bases. Trimming cost V 1 base and J 7 bases; bases outside gene matches: 5. This CDR3 contains 14 residues. Per the germline V gene, CDR1 is SGHAT and CDR2 is FQNNGV. The CDR3 DNA reads TGTGCCAGCAGCTTAGCTGTACTAGCGCATACGCAGTATTTT. It translates to CASSLAVLAHTQYF.

This clonotype appeared many times. The V gene is TRBV18, the J gene TRBJ2-3; D not resolved. The CDR3 covers 12 residues. V lost 6 bases to trimming and J lost 6 bases, with 10 bases between them. CDR1 and CDR2 from the germline V gene are KGHSH and LQKENI. CDR3 sequence (DNA): TGTGCCAGCTCTCGAGGAGATGATACGCAGTATTTT. Residues: CASSRGDDTQYF.

This chain links TRBV14 with TRBJ2-3; D call uncertain. The length of the CDR3 is 18 residues. The germline V gene has CDR1 SGHDN and CDR2 FVKESK. V gave up 1 base and J gave up 3 bases, with 20 bases separating them. The CDR3 sequence: CASSQATLFPLVTDTQYF. The CDR3 coding sequence is TGTGCCAGCAGCCAAGCGACCTTGTTTCCCCTGGTTACAGATACGCAGTATTTT.

The chain links TRBV7-2 to TRBJ2-1; 8 bases fit TRBD1. Germline V gene data show CDR1 as SGHTA and CDR2 as FQGNSA. V gave up 1 base and J gave up 7 bases; unmatched junction bases: 15. CDR3 length: 18 amino acids. Here the CDR3 reads CASSLVVGLWTGRNEQFF. The CDR3 coding sequence is TGTGCCAGCAGCTTAGTAGTGGGTCTTTGGACAGGGCGGAATGAGCAGTTCTTC.

This clonotype was recorded many times. The gene calls are TRBV12-3 or TRBV12-4 and TRBJ1-1, with 7 nucleotides matching TRBD1. The CDR3 sequence is 14 residues long. With V trimmed by 6 bases and J by 6 bases, 10 bases remained unmatched. The CDR3 reads CASSTPTGRAEAFF. Written as DNA, the CDR3 is TGTGCCAGCAGCACCCCGACAGGGAGGGCTGAAGCTTTCTTT.

The chain links TRBV29-1 to TRBJ2-3; D gene ambiguous. V dropped 8 bases and J dropped 1 base, with 16 bases sitting between them. CDR1 and CDR2 from the germline V gene are SQVTM and ANQGSEA. The CDR3 has 14 amino acids. CDR3 nucleotides: TGCAGCTCAACGGGCTCTTCGGGCACAGATACGCAGTATTTT. Residues: CSSTGSSGTDTQYF.

The chain couples TRBV12-3 or TRBV12-4 to TRBJ1-2; perhaps TRBD1 as D (6 bases). This CDR3 is built from 12 residues. The V gene lost 7 bases and the J gene lost 7 bases, with 13 bases spanning the gap. Here the CDR3 reads CASTAGGGGYTF. CDR3 nucleotide sequence: TGTGCCAGCACCGCGGGAGGGGGTGGCTACACCTTC.

Remarks on this clonotype: This may arise from a read error, as a much more abundant clone is one base away. The chain carries TRBV28 and TRBJ2-3, with no clear D. The CDR3 consists of 13 residues. CDR1 and CDR2 (germline): MDHEN, SYDVKM. The CDR3 here is CASGLGQLDTQYF. DNA of the CDR3: TGTGCCAGCGGTTTAGGGCAGTTAGATACGCAGTATTTT.